This TCR beta chain emerged from a study of regulatory T cells in long-lasting Graves disease. iRepertoire HTBI primers and Arm-PCR of CDR3 regions built TCR beta libraries. In the original processing: Analysis of the samples identified 50 to 75 TRBV and 14 TRBJ segments. From the multiplex PCR reads, TCRdb called clonotypes with MiXCR, one entry per CDR3 protein. TCRdb's processing, not the authors' own work, is the source of the V and J calls. This table has fewer than 350,000 distinct CDR3 sequences, approximately 20% appearing once. Documented time point: newly diagnosed GD, antithyroid drugs for less than 3 months. The authors made the TCR library using RNA they extracted from PBMCs. This clonotype was seen more than once but under ten times. Material: peripheral blood mononuclear cells (PBMCs), obtained at new diagnosis, from a patient treated with antithyroid drugs. This clonotype was obtained from a female donor with Graves disease.

CDR3 sequence: CSASPIQLANQETQYF. DNA of the CDR3: TGCAGTGCTAGCCCAATCCAACTAGCGAACCAAGAGACCCAGTACTTC. The genes are TRBV20-1 and TRBJ2-5; 7 nucleotides match TRBD2. CDR1 and CDR2 from the germline V gene are DFQATT and SNEGSKA (reference sequence). V shed 3 bases, J shed 0 bases, and the junction held 10 bases outside the gene matches. The CDR3 has 16 residues.